This T cell receptor (beta chain) was sequenced during a study of shared clonotypes between healthy human individuals. Looking at the study overall: The study drew on two women and a few men aged 18 to 49 as donors. Study-level findings and limits: Generation probabilities of non-shared clonotypes were lower (relative to those shared by all four donors).

Worth noting for this clone: Its antigen remains unknown.

The CDR3 is 15 amino acids. CDR1 SQVTM and CDR2 ANQGSEA come from the germline V gene. Between the trimmed V and J ends, which lost 7 bases and 9 bases, there was a span of 25 bases. Researchers ran the assay at a deep level. As processed by the authors: Junction-only immunoSEQ data arrived without quality scores, meaning filtering differed. Libraries were prepared by immunoSEQ multiplex PCR; TCRdb keeps only in-frame clonotypes and omits some of them. V, J and clone size derive from that table, while D and trimming were established from the DNA sequence. The data contain over a million clones, roughly 96% of them singletons.

The receptor comes from a young man in good health. The chain recombines TRBV29-1 with TRBJ2-1; D perhaps matches TRBD2 (6 bases). Sequenced sample: naive CD4+ T cells sorted from blood. Subset denoted: CD45RA+ positively selected. Here the CDR3 DNA reads TGCAGCGGGTTATCAGGGAGGCTTAGTTTGGGTGAGCAGTTCTTC. Its translation is CSGLSGRLSLGEQFF.